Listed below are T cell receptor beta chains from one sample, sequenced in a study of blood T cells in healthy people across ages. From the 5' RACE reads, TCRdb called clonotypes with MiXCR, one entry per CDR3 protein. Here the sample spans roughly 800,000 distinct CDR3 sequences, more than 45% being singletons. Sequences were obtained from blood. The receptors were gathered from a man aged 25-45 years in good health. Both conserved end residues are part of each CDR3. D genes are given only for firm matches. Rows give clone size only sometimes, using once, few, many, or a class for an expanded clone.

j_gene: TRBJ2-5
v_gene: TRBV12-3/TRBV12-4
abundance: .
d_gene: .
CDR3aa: CASSFDGVKETQYF
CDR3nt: TGTGCCAGCAGTTTCGATGGGGTAAAAGAGACCCAGTACTTC

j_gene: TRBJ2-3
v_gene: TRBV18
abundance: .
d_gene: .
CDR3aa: CASSPVGIDTQYF
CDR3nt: TGTGCCAGCTCACCCGTCGGGATAGATACGCAGTATTTT

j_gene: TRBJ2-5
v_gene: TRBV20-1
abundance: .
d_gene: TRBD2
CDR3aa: CSGLAGEGGETQYF
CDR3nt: TGCAGTGGACTAGCGGGAGAGGGAGGAGAGACCCAGTACTTC

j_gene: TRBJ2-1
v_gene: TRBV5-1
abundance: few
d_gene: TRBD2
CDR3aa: CASSLGRGSSSVEQFF
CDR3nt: TGCGCCAGCAGCTTGGGGCGCGGGAGTAGTAGTGTTGAGCAGTTCTTC

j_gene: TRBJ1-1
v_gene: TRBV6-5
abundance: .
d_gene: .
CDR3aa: CASSSPGLTSTEAFF
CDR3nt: TGTGCCAGCAGTTCTCCGGGGCTGACAAGCACTGAAGCTTTCTTT

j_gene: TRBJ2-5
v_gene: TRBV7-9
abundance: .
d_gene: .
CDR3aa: CASSLRDVETQYF
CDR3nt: TGTGCCAGCAGCTTAAGGGATGTGGAGACCCAGTACTTC

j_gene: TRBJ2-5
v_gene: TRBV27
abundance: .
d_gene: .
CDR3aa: CASSRKQRETQYF
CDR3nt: TGTGCCAGCAGTAGAAAGCAGCGGGAGACCCAGTACTTC

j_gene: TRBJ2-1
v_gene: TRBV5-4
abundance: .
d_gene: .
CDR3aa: CASSLDLAYEQFF
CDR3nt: TGTGCCAGCAGCTTGGACTTAGCCTATGAGCAGTTCTTC

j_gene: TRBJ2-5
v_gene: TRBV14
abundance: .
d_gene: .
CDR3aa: CASSLHFLSETQYF
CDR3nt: TGTGCCAGCAGCCTGCACTTCCTGTCAGAGACCCAGTACTTC

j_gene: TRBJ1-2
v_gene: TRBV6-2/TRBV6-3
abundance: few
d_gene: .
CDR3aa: CASRPGQGGGYTF
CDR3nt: TGTGCCAGCAGACCCGGACAAGGCGGAGGCTACACCTTC

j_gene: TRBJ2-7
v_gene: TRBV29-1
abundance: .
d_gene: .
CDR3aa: CSVTQATYEQYF
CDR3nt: TGCAGCGTTACCCAGGCAACCTACGAGCAGTACTTC

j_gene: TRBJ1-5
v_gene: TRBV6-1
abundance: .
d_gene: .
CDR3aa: CASRATYSNQPQHF
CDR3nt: TGTGCCAGCAGGGCCACGTATAGCAATCAGCCCCAGCATTTT

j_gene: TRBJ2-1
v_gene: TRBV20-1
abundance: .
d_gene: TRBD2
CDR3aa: CSASLTGTSAYNEQFF
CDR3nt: TGCAGTGCTAGCCTTACCGGGACTAGCGCCTACAATGAGCAGTTCTTC

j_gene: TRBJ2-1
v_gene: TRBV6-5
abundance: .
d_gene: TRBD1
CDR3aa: CASSYGTAEYNEQFF
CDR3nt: TGTGCCAGCAGTTACGGGACAGCAGAATACAATGAGCAGTTCTTC

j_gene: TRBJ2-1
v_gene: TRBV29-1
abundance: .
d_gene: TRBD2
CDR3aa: CSVTRASGSYNEQFF
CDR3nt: TGCAGCGTTACTCGGGCTAGCGGGTCCTACAATGAGCAGTTCTTC

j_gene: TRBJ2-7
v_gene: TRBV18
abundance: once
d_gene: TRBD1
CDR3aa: CASSLDRVTYNEQYF
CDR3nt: TGTGCCAGCTCACTTGACAGGGTAACCTACAATGAGCAGTACTTC

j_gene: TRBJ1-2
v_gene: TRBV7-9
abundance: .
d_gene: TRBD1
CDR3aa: CASSLATGTARYGYTF
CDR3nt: TGTGCCAGCAGCTTAGCAACCGGGACAGCCCGCTATGGCTACACCTTC

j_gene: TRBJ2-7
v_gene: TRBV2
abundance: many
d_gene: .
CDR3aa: CASQGVGDYEQYF
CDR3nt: TGTGCCAGCCAGGGTGTAGGAGACTACGAGCAGTACTTC

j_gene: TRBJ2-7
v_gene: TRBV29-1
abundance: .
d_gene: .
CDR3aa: CSARQALGYEQYF
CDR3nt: TGCAGTGCCAGACAGGCACTCGGTTACGAGCAGTACTTC

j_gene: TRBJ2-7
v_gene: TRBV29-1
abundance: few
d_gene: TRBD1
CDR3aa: CSVETGTDAYEQYF
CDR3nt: TGCAGCGTTGAGACCGGGACAGATGCCTACGAGCAGTACTTC

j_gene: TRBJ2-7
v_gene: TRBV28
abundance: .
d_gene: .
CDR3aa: CASSLWDNSYYEQYF
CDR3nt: TGTGCCAGCAGTTTATGGGACAACTCCTACTACGAGCAGTACTTC

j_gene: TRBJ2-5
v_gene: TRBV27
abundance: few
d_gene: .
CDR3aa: CASSSGNRVGEQYF
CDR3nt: TGTGCCAGCAGTTCGGGGAATCGGGTTGGGGAGCAGTACTTC

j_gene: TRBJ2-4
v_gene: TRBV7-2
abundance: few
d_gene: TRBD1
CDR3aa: CASSLGGTGDPVQYF
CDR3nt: TGTGCCAGCAGCTTAGGTGGGACAGGGGACCCCGTGCAGTACTTC

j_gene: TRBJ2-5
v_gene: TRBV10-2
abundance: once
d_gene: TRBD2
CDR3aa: CASAGTRALQETQYF
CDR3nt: TGCGCCAGCGCAGGGACTAGAGCCCTCCAAGAGACCCAGTACTTC

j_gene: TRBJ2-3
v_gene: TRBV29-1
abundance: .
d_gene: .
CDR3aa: CSAKLRTDTQYF
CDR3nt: TGCAGCGCGAAACTTCGCACAGATACGCAGTATTTT

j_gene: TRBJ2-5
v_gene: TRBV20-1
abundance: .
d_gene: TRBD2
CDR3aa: CSALGTSGGGSLLSAETQYF
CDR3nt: TGCAGTGCCCTCGGGACTAGCGGGGGAGGGTCCTTATTGTCGGCAGAGACCCAGTACTTC

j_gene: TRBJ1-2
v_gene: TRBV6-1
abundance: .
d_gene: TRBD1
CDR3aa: CASSEVIGQGYGYTF
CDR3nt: TGTGCCAGCAGTGAAGTGATTGGACAGGGCTATGGCTACACCTTC

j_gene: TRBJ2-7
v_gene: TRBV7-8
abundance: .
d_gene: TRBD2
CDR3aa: CASSSSGGTSSYEQYF
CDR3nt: TGTGCCAGCAGCTCCTCCGGGGGGACTAGCTCCTACGAGCAGTACTTC

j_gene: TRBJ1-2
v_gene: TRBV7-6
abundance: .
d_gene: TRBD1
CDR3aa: CASSPGTVSMDYGYTF
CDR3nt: TGTGCCAGCAGCCCGGGGACAGTATCAATGGACTATGGCTACACCTTC

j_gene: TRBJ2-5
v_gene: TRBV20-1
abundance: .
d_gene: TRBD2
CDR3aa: CSARLAAKETQYF
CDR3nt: TGCAGTGCTCGTCTAGCGGCTAAAGAGACCCAGTACTTC

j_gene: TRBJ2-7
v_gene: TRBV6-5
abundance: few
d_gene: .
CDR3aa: CASSGRDEQYF
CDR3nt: TGTGCCAGCTCTGGACGGGACGAGCAGTACTTC

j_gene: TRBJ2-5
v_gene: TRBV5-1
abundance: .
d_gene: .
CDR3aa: CASSWAFSRKYNEQYF
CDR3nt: TGCGCCAGCAGCTGGGCCTTTTCCCGGAAATACAATGAGCAGTACTTC

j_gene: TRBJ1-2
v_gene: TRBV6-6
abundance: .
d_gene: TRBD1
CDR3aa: CASSYGQGVRGYTF
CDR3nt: TGTGCTAGCAGTTACGGACAGGGTGTCCGTGGCTACACCTTC

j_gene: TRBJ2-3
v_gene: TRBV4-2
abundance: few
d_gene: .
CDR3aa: CASSPGTGADTQYF
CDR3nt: TGTGCCAGCAGCCCGGGGACCGGTGCAGATACGCAGTATTTT

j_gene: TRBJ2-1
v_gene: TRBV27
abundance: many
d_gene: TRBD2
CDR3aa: CASSVGLAGNEQFF
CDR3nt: TGTGCCAGCAGCGTAGGACTAGCGGGCAATGAGCAGTTCTTC

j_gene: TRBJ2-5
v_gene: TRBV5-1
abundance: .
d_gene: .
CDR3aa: CASRTYLTETSPTQYF
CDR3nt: TGCGCCAGCAGAACCTATTTGACGGAAACCAGCCCGACCCAGTACTTC

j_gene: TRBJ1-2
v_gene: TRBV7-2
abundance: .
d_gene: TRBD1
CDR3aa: CASSPSRTGTYGYTF
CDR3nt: TGTGCCAGCAGCCCCTCCAGGACAGGGACTTATGGCTACACCTTC

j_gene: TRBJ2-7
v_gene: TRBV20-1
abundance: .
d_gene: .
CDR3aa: CSARAGTGSSYNEQYF
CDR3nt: TGCAGTGCTAGAGCGGGGACGGGTAGCTCCTACAATGAGCAGTACTTC

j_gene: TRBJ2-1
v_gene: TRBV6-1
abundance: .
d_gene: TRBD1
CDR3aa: CASSILGQGGSSYNEQFF
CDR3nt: TGTGCCAGCAGCATCTTGGGACAGGGGGGGAGCTCCTACAATGAGCAGTTCTTC

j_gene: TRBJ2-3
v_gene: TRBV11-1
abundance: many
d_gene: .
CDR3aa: CASSLEGADTQYF
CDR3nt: TGTGCCAGCAGCTTAGAAGGGGCAGATACGCAGTATTTT

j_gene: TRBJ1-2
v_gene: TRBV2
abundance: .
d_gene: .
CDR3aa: CASRRGQGEGYTF
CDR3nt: TGTGCCAGCAGGAGAGGGCAGGGAGAAGGCTACACCTTC

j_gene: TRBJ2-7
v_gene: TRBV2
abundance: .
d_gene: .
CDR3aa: CARGTGKHREQYF
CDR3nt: TGTGCCAGGGGAACAGGGAAACACCGCGAGCAGTACTTC

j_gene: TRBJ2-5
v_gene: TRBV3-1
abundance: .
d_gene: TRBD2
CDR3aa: CASSQEALLAGQETQYF
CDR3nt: TGTGCCAGCAGCCAAGAAGCCCTACTAGCGGGTCAAGAGACCCAGTACTTC